These 8 T cell receptor beta chains were all obtained from the same sample, sequenced in a study of T cell responses to AZD1222 COVID-19 vaccine. Using immunoSEQ multiplex PCR, the repertoire was profiled, and TCRdb retains in-frame clones only, with some absent. The data show about 140,000 clones, around 90% seen once. This sample comprised peripheral blood, obtained on day 0 of AZD1222 vaccination. Receptor source: an adult in good health.

The genes are TRBV2 and TRBJ1-5; 9 bases agree with TRBD1. This CDR3 contains 15 residues. Germline assignment: CDR1 SNHLY and CDR2 FYNNEI. J was trimmed by 6 bases and V by 6 bases; bases with no gene match: 9. As DNA, the CDR3 is TGTGCCAGCAGCTTACAGGGGGCGCGGGGTCAGCCCCAGCATTTT. Translated, it gives CASSLQGARGQPQHF. Supplemented by reference TRBV2 and TRBJ1-5, the full variable domain reads EPEVTQTPSHQVTQMGQEVILRCVPISNHLYFYWYRQILGQKVEFLVSFYNNEISEKSEIFDDQFSVERPDGSNFTLKIRSTKLEDSAMYFCASSLQGARGQPQHFGDGTRLSIL.

The chain employs TRBV4-3 and TRBJ2-1; D possibly uses TRBD1 or TRBD2 (7 bases each). The V end lost 4 bases, the J end lost 0 bases, and 16 bases lay between the germline ends. This CDR3 has 17 amino acids. CDR1 is LGHNA and CDR2 is YSLEER in the germline V gene. CDR3 DNA: TGCGCCAGCAGCCTGCGAGGGGGCGGGAGCTCCTACAATGAGCAGTTCTTC. It translates to CASSLRGGGSSYNEQFF.

This clone was recorded once. The J gene is TRBJ2-7, the V gene TRBV18; D gene uncertain. Looked up from germline, CDR1 is KGHSH and CDR2 is LQKENI. CDR3 length: 14 residues. Between the trimmed V and J ends, which lost 8 bases and 3 bases, there was a span of 17 bases. The CDR3 nucleotides read TGTGCCAGCACCCTCCAAGGGTCGTACTACGAGCAGTACTTC. This gives the protein CASTLQGSYYEQYF.

The genes are TRBV5-1 and TRBJ2-3, with 7 bases aligning to TRBD1. The ends lost 3 bases at V and 1 base at J; junction bases unmatched: 2. This CDR3 has 14 residues. Looked up from germline, CDR1 is SGHRS and CDR2 is YFSETQ. The CDR3, as DNA: TGCGCCAGCAGCTCCGACAGGGGCACAGATACGCAGTATTTT. Its protein product is CASSSDRGTDTQYF.

The V gene is TRBV28, the J gene TRBJ2-1; D tentatively reads TRBD1 or TRBD2 (5 bases each). The CDR3 contains 14 residues. The ends were cut back, 0 bases at V and 10 bases at J, with 13 bases in the middle. Germline values: CDR1 MDHEN, CDR2 SYDVKM. CDR3 sequence: CASSLWAGAWEQFF. The DNA for the CDR3 is TGTGCCAGCAGTTTATGGGCCGGGGCCTGGGAGCAGTTCTTC.

This clone showed up just a few times. The J gene is TRBJ2-7, the V gene TRBV6-2 or TRBV6-3; 7 positions match TRBD1. V lost 2 bases and J lost 3; bases outside the gene matches: 4. The CDR3 loop spans 14 amino acids. Germline assignment: CDR1 MNHEY and CDR2 SVGEGT. CDR3 loop: CASSYGTDNYEQYF. Here the CDR3 DNA reads TGTGCCAGCAGTTACGGGACAGACAACTACGAGCAGTACTTC.

This chain uses TRBV4-2 with TRBJ2-7, with D tentatively TRBD1 (6 bases). The germline V gene has CDR1 LGHNA and CDR2 YNFKEQ. V lost 6 bases and J lost 5, with 11 bases in between. The CDR3 contains 12 residues. The CDR3 spells CASRQNRDEQYF. CDR3 nucleotide sequence: TGTGCCAGCAGGCAAAACAGGGACGAGCAGTACTTC.

This sequence joins TRBV19 and TRBJ1-4; 12 bases fit TRBD1. Per the germline V gene, CDR1 is LNHDA and CDR2 is SQIVND (reference sequence). This CDR3 region has 18 residues. J was trimmed by 7 bases and V by 6 bases; bases with no gene match: 15. CDR3 coding DNA: TGTGCCAGTAGGACCGGGACAGGGGGCCGTTACCCCCTTGAAAAACTGTTTTTT. It is translated as CASRTGTGGRYPLEKLFF.